The entry that follows covers one TCR beta chain sequence. Antigen unknown. This CDR3 comprises 18 residues. Per the germline V gene, CDR1 is SGHVS and CDR2 is FNYEAQ. V was clipped by 2 bases and J by 3 bases; unmatched bases: 9. The data are from a study of vaccination and CD4 T cells after COVID-19. Study-level background: Convalescent patients gave post-COVID blood a median about 100 days post-diagnosis, range 35 to 161. Samples after vaccination came a median around 70 days past dose two, ranging 14 to 241.

At the Johns Hopkins FTIC core, DNA taken from cultured CD4+ T cells was sequenced by way of the Oncomine TCR Beta short-read assay. Cultures of CD4+ T cells served as the source for extracting genomic DNA. TCRdb re-called the PCR reads with MiXCR, one entry per CDR3 protein. The sample records 8,000 to 9,000 distinct CDR3 sequences, 73% being singletons. The treatment denotes: roughly ten-day PBMC culture with coronavirus spike peptide pools or control peptides (ViraFEST assay). Sequencing was carried out using CD4+ T cells from blood, cultured in vitro. The clonotype originates from a human donor who had recovered from COVID-19. V and J are TRBV7-6 and TRBJ2-3; 12 bases are shared with TRBD2. CDR3 DNA sequence: TGTGCCAGCAGCTTACTAGCGGGAGGGCCGTCGGTAACAGATACGCAGTATTTT. Translation: CASSLLAGGPSVTDTQYF. Filled out from reference TRBV7-6 and TRBJ2-3, the complete variable domain reads GAGVSQSPRYKVTKRGQDVALRCDPISGHVSLYWYRQALGQGPEFLTYFNYEAQQDKSGLPNDRFSAERPEGSISTLTIQRTEQRDSAMYRCASSLLAGGPSVTDTQYFGPGTRLTVL.